This T cell receptor (beta chain) was found in a study of T cell responses to AZD1222 COVID-19 vaccine. Sequenced by immunoSEQ multiplex PCR; TCRdb stores in-frame clones only, minus some. The sample shows 90,000 to 110,000 clones, approximately 90% of them seen only once. V was cut by 6 bases and J by 1 base, with 7 bases left in between. CDR1 and CDR2 from the germline V gene are LNHDA and SQIVND (reference sequence). The length of the CDR3 is 14 residues. The rearrangement uses TRBV19 and TRBJ2-6, with D unclear. This material consisted of peripheral blood, taken on day 0 of AZD1222 vaccination. This sequence originates from an adult in good health. This CDR3 reads CASRYSSGANVLTF. CDR3 sequence (DNA): TGTGCCAGTAGATATTCGTCTGGGGCCAACGTCCTGACTTTC.